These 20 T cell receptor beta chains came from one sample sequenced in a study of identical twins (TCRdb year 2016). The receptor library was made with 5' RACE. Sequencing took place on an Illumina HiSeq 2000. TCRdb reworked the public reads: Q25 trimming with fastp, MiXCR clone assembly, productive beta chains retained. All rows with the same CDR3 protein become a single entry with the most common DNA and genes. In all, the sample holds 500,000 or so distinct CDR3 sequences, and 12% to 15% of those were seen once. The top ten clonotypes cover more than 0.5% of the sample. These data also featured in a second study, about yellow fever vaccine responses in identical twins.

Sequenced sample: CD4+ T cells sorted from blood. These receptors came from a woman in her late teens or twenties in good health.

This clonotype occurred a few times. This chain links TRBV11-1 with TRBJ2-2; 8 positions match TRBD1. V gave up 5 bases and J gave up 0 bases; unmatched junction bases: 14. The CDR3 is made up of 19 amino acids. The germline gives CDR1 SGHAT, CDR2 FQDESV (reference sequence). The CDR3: CASSAPRGQGTSNTGELFF. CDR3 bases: TGTGCCAGCAGCGCACCCCGTGGACAGGGTACGTCGAACACCGGGGAGCTGTTTTTT.

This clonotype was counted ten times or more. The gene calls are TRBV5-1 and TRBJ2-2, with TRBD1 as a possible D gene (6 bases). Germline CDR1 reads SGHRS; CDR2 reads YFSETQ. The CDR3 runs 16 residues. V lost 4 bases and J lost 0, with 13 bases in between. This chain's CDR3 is CASSPPGQTNTGELFF. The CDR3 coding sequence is TGCGCCAGCAGCCCACCCGGACAGACGAACACCGGGGAGCTGTTTTTT.

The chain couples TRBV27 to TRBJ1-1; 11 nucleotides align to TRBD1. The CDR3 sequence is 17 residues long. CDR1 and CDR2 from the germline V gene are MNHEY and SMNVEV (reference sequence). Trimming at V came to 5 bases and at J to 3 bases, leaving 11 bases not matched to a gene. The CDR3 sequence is CASSPLPDRGLYTEAFF. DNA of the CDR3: TGTGCCAGCAGTCCCCTTCCGGACAGGGGGCTGTACACTGAAGCTTTCTTT.

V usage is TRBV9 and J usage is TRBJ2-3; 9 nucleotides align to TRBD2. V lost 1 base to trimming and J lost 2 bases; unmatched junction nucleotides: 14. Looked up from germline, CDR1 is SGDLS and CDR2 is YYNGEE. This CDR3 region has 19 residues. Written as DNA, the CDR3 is TGTGCCAGCAGCGTACAAGCCGCGGGGGGGCGAATGAACACAGATACGCAGTATTTT. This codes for CASSVQAAGGRMNTDTQYF.

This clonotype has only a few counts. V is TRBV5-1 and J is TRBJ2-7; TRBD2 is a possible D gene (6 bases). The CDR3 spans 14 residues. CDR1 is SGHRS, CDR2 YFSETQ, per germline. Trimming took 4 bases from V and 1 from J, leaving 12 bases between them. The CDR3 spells CASSISGGSYEQYF. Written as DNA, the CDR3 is TGCGCCAGCAGCATCTCCGGGGGATCCTACGAGCAGTACTTC.

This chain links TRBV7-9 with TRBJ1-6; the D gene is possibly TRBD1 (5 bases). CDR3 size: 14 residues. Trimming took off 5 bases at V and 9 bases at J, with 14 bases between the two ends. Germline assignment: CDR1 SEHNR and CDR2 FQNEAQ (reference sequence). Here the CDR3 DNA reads TGTGCCAGCAGCAGACTGCATGGGGGTTCACCCCTCCACTTT. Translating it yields CASSRLHGGSPLHF.

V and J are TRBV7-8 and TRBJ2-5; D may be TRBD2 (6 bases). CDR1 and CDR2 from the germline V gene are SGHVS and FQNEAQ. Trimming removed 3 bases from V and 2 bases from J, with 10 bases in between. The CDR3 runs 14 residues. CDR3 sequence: CASSFRDSQETQYF. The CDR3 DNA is TGTGCCAGCAGCTTTCGGGACTCACAAGAGACCCAGTACTTC.

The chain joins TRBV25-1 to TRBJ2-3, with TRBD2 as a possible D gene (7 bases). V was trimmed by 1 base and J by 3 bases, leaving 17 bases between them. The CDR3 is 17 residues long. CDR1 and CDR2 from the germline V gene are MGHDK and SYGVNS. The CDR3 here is CASSEWGASGRTDTQYF. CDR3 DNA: TGTGCCAGCAGTGAATGGGGGGCTAGCGGACGGACAGATACGCAGTATTTT.

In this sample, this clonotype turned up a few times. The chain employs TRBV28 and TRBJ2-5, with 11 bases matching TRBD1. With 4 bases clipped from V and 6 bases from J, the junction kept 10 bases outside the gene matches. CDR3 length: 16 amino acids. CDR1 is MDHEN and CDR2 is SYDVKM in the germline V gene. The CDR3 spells CASSSGQGAHLKTQYF. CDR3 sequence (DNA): TGTGCCAGCAGTTCCGGACAGGGGGCGCATTTAAAGACCCAGTACTTC.

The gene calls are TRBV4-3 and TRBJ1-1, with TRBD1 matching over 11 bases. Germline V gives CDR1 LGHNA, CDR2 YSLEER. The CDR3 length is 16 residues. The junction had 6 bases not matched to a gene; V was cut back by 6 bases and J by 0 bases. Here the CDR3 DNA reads TGCGCCAGCAGTGGACAGGGGGCCGTACTGAACACTGAAGCTTTCTTT. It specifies CASSGQGAVLNTEAFF.

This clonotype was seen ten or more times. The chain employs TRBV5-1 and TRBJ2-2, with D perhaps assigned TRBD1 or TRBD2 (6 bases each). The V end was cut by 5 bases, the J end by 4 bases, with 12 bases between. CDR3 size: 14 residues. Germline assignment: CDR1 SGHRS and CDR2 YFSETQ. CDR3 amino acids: CASSWGASTGELFF. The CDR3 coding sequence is TGCGCCAGCAGTTGGGGGGCCAGCACCGGGGAGCTGTTTTTT.

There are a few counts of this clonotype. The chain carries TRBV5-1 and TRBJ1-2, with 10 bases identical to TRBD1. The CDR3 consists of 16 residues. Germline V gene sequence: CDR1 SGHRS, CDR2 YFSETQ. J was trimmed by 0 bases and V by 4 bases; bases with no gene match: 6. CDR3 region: CASSVGQGFANYGYTF. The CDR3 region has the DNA TGCGCCAGCAGCGTGGGACAGGGGTTTGCTAACTATGGCTACACCTTC.

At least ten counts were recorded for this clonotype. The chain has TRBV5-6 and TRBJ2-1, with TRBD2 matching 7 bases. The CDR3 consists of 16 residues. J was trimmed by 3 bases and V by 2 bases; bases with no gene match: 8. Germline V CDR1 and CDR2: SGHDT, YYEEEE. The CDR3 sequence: CASSFGLGNDYNEQFF. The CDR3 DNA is TGTGCCAGCAGCTTTGGACTAGGGAATGACTACAATGAGCAGTTCTTC.

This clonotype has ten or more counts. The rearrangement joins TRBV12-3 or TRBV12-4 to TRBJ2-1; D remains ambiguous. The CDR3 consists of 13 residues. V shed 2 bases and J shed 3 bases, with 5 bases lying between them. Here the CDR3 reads CASSLKGYNEQFF. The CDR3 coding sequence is TGTGCCAGCAGTTTAAAGGGCTACAATGAGCAGTTCTTC.

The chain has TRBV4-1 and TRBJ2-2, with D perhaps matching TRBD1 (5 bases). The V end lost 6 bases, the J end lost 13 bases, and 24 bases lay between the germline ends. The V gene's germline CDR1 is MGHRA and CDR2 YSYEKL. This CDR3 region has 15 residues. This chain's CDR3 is CASRIQDSSRVGLFF. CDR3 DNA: TGCGCCAGCAGAATCCAAGACAGCTCCCGGGTGGGGCTGTTTTTT.

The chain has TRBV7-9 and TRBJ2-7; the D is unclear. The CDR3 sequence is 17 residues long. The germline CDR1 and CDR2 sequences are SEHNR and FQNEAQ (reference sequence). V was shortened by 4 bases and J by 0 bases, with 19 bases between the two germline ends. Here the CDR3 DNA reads TGTGCCAGCAGCTACACGGTGGGCCCGTATAACTCCTACGAGCAGTACTTC. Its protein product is CASSYTVGPYNSYEQYF.

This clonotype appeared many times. Here the CDR3 reads CASSLDRAWETQYF. In DNA form, the CDR3 reads TGTGCCAGCAGTCTTGACAGGGCGTGGGAGACCCAGTACTTC. The rearrangement links TRBV12-3 or TRBV12-4 to TRBJ2-5, with 7 bases identical to TRBD1. V trimming: 5 bases; J trimming: 5 bases; junction bases outside the gene matches: 8. The CDR3 is made up of 14 amino acids.

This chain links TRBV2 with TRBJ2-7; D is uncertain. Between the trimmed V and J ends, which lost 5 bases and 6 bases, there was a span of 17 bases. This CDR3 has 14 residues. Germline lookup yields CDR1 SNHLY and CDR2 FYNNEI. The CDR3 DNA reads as TGTGCCAGCAGTCCTGGCCCCCCTGGGCCCGAGCAGTACTTC. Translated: CASSPGPPGPEQYF.

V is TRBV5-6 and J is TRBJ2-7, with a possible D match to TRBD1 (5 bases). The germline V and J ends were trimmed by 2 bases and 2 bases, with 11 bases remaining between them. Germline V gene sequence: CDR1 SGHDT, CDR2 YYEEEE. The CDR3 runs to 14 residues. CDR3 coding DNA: TGTGCCAGCAGCTTTGGGGCTAATACCTACGAGCAGTACTTC. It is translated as CASSFGANTYEQYF.

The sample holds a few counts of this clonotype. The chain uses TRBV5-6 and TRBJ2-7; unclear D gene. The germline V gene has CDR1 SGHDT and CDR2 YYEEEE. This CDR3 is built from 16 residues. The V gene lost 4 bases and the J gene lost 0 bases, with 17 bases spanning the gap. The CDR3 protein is CASSRMVRDSSYEQYF. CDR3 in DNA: TGTGCCAGCAGCCGCATGGTCAGAGATAGCTCCTACGAGCAGTACTTC.